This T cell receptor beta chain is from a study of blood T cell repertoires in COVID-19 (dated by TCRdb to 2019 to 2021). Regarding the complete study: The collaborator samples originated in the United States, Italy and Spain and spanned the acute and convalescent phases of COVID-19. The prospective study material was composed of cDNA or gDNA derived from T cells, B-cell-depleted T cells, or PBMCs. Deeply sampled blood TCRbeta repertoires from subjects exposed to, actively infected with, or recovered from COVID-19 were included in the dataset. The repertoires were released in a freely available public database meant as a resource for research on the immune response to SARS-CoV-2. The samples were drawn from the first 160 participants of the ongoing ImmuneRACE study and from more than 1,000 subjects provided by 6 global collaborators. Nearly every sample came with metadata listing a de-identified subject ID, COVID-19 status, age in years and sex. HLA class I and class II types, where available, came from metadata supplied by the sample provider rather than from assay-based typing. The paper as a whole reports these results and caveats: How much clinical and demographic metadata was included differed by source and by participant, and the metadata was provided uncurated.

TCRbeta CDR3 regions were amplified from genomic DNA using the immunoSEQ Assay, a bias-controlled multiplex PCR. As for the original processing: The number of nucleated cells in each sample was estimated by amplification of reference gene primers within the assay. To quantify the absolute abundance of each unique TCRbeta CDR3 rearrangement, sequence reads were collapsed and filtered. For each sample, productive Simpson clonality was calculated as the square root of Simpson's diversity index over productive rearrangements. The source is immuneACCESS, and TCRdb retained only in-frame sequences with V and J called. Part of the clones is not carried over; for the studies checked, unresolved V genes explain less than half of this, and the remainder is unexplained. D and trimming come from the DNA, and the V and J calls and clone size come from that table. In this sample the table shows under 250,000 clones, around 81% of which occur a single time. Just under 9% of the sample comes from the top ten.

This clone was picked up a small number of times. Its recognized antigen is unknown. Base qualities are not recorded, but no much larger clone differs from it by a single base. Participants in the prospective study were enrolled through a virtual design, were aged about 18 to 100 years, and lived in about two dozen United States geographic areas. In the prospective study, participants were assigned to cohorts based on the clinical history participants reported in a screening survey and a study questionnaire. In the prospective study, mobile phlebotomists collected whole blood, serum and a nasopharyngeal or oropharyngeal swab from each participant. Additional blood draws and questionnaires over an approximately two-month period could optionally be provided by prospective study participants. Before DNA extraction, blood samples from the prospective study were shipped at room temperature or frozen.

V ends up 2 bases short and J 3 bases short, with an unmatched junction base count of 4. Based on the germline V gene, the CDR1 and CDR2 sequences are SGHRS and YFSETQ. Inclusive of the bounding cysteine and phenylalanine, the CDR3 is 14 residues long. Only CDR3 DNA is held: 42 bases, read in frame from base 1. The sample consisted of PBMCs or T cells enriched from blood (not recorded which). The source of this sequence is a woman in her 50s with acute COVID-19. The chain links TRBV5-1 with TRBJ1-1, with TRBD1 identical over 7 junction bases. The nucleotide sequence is TGCGCCAGCAGCTTATCCACAGGGGACACTGAAGCTTTCTTT. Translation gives CASSLSTGDTEAFF.